The TCR beta chain under discussion was sequenced for a study of blood T cell repertoires in COVID-19. Study-wide context: From the United States, Italy and Spain came samples of acute and convalescent COVID-19. T cells, B-cell-depleted T cells, or PBMCs provided the cDNA or gDNA that served as material.

Under the authors' procedure: Amplified reference gene primers provided the basis for estimating nucleated cell counts. This table comes from immunoSEQ multiplex PCR, and its TCRdb copy is limited to in-frame clones, with some not included. That table gives V, J and clone size, and the DNA gave D and trimming. The sample includes 200,000 to 250,000 clones, approximately 81% of them seen just once. Trimming took 4 bases from V and 4 from J; bases not matched to a gene: 9. Germline loops: CDR1 SGHRS, CDR2 YFSETQ. This CDR3 is built from 15 residues. The chain links TRBV5-1 to TRBJ2-3; 7 positions match TRBD2. Sequenced sample: peripheral blood. The TCR originated in a man younger than 45 with active or convalescent COVID-19. CDR3 amino acids: CASSIGLVGADTQYF. CDR3 sequence (DNA): TGCGCCAGCAGCATCGGACTAGTTGGCGCAGATACGCAGTATTTT.